This T cell receptor beta chain was found in a study of shared clonotypes between healthy human individuals. Notes on the study in general: The study generally estimated greater richness for naive than memory subsets.

In regard to this clone: The antigen remains undetermined. Additional DNA sequences in this sample encode the identical CDR3.

Sequencing was performed with immunoSEQ multiplex PCR; in TCRdb, only in-frame clones are kept and a portion is missing. The sample includes about 960,000 clones, roughly 72% seen only once; the top ten take nearly 1.5%. This CDR3 region has 11 residues. With 1 base removed from V and 5 bases from J, the gap between germline ends came to 6 bases. Germline values: CDR1 GTSNPN, CDR2 SVGIG (reference sequence). The receptor comes from a man aged 18 to 35 in good health. The sample comprised memory CD4+ T cells sorted from blood. Stated subset: CD45RA-negative fraction. This rearrangement joins TRBV30 to TRBJ2-7; D is undetermined. CDR3 coding DNA: TGTGCCTGGAGTGGCCGGGACGAGCAGTACTTC. It specifies CAWSGRDEQYF.